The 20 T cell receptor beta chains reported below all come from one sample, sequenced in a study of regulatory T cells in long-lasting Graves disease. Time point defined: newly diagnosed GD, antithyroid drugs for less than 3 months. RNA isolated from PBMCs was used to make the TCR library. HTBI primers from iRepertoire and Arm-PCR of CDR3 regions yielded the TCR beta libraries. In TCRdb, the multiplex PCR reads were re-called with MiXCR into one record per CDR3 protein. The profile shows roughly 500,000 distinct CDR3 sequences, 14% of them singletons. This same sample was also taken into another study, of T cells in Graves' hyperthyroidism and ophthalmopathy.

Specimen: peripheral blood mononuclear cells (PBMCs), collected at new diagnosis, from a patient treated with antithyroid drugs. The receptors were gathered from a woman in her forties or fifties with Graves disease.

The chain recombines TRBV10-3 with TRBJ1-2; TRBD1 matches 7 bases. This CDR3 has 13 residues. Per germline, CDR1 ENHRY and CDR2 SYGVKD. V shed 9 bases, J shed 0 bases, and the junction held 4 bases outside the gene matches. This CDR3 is CAMKGQTNYGYTF. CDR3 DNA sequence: TGTGCCATGAAGGGACAGACTAACTATGGCTACACCTTC.

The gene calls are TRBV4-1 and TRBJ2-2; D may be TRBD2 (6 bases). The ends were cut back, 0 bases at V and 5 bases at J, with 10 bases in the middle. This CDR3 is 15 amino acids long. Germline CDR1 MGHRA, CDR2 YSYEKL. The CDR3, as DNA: TGCGCCAGCAGCCAAGATGAGGAGGGAACCGGGGAGCTGTTTTTT. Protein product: CASSQDEEGTGELFF.

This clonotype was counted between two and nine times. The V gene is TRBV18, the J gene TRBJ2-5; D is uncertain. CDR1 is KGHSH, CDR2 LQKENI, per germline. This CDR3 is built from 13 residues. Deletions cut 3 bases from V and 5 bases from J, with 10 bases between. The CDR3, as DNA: TGTGCCAGCTCACCCCTTCTCGGGGAGACCCAGTACTTC. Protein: CASSPLLGETQYF.

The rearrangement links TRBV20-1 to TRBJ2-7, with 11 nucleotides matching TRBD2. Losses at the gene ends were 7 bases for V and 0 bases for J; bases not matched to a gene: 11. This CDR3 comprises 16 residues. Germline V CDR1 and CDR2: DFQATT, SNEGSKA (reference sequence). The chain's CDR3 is CSGAGTSGVPSYEQYF. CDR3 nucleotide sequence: TGCAGTGGCGCCGGGACTAGCGGAGTCCCCTCCTACGAGCAGTACTTC.

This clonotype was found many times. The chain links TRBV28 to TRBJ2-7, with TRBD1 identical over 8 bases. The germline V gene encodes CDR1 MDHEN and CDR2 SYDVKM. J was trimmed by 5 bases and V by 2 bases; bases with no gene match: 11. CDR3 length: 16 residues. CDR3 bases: TGTGCCAGCAGTTTAGCCTTGGGACAGGAGGGACACGAGCAGTACTTC. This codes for CASSLALGQEGHEQYF.

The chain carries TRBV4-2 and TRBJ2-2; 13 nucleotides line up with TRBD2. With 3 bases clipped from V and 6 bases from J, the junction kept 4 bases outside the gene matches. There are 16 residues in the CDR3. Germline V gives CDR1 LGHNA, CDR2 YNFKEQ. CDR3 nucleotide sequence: TGTGCCAGCAGCCAGATACTAGCGGGAGGGGCCGGGGAGCTGTTTTTT. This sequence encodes CASSQILAGGAGELFF.

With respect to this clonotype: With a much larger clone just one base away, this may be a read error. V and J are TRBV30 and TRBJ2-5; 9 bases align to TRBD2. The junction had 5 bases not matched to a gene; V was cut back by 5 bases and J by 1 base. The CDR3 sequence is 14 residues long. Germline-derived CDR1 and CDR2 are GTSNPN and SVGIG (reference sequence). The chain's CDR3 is CAWPSGRTQETQYF. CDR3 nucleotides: TGTGCCTGGCCCAGCGGGAGGACCCAAGAGACCCAGTACTTC. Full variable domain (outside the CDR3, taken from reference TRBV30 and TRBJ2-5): SQTIHQWPATLVQPVGSPLSLECTVEGTSNPNLYWYRQAAGRGLQLLFYSVGIGQISSEVPQNLSASRPQDRQFILSSKKLLLSDSGFYLCAWPSGRTQETQYFGPGTRLLVL.

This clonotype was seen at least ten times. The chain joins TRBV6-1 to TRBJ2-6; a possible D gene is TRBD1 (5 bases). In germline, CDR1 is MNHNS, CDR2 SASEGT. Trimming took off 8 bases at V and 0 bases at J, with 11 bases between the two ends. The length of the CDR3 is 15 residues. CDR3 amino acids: CASSHRTSGANVLTF. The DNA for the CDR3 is TGTGCCAGCTCCCACAGGACCTCTGGGGCCAACGTCCTGACTTTC.

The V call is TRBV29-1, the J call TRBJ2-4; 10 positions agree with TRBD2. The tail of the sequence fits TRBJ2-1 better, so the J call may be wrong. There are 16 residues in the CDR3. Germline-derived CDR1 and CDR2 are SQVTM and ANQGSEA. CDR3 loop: CSVAQRLAGEAGEQFF. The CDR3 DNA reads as TGCAGCGTAGCCCAGCGGCTAGCGGGAGAAGCGGGCGAGCAGTTCTTC.

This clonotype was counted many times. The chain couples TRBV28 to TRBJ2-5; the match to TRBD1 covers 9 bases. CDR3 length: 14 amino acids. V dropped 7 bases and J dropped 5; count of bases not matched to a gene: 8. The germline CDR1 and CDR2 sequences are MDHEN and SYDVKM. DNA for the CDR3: TGTGCCAGCAACACAGGGGGCGCCCGGGAGACCCAGTACTTC. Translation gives CASNTGGARETQYF.

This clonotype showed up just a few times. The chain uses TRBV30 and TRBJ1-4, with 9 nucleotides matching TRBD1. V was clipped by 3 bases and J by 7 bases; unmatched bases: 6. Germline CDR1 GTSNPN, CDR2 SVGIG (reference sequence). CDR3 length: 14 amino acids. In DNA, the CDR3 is TGTGCCTGGAGCAAACAGGGGGCAGGTGAAAAACTGTTTTTT. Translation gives CAWSKQGAGEKLFF.

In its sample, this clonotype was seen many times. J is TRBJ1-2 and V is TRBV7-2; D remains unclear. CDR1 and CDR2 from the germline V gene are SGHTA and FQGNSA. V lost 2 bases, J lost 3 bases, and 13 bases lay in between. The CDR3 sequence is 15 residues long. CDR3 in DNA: TGTGCCAGCAGCTTATCGCAAAGGGAAGACTATGGCTACACCTTC. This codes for CASSLSQREDYGYTF.

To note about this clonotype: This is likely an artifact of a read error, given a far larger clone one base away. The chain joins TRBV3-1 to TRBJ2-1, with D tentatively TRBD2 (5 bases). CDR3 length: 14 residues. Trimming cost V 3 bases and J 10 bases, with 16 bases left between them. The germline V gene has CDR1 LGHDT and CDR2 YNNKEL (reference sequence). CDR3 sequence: CASSHYGNSYEQFF. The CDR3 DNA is TGTGCCAGCAGCCATTACGGGAACTCCTACGAGCAGTTCTTC.

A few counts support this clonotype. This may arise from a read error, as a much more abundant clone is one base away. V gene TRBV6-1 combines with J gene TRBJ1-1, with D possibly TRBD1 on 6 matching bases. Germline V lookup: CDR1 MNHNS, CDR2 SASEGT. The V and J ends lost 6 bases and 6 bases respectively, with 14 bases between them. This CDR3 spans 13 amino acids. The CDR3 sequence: CASRPYRDAEAFF. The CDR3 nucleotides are TGTGCCAGCAGACCCTACAGGGACGCTGAAGCTTTCTTT.

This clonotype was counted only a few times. In DNA, the CDR3 is TGCGCCAGCAGCTTGGACCGGGCGGACACCATATATTTT. This gives the protein CASSLDRADTIYF. The V and J genes are TRBV5-1 and TRBJ1-3; unclear D gene. Germline CDR1 is SGHRS and CDR2 is YFSETQ. The ends were cut back, 0 bases at V and 8 bases at J, with 9 bases in the middle. The CDR3 contains 13 residues. Variable domain in full (rest from reference TRBV5-1 and TRBJ1-3): KAGVTQTPRYLIKTRGQQVTLSCSPISGHRSVSWYQQTPGQGLQFLFEYFSETQRNKGNFPGRFSGRQFSNSRSEMNVSTLELGDSALYLCASSLDRADTIYFGEGSWLTVV.

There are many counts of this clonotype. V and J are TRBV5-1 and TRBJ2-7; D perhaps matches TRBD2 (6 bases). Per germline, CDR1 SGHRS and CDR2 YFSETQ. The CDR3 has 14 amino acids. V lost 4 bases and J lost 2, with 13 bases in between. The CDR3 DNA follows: TGCGCCAGCAGCGGCGGGACGAATACCTACGAGCAGTACTTC. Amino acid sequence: CASSGGTNTYEQYF. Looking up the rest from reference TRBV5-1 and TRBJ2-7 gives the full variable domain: KAGVTQTPRYLIKTRGQQVTLSCSPISGHRSVSWYQQTPGQGLQFLFEYFSETQRNKGNFPGRFSGRQFSNSRSEMNVSTLELGDSALYLCASSGGTNTYEQYFGPGTRLTVT.

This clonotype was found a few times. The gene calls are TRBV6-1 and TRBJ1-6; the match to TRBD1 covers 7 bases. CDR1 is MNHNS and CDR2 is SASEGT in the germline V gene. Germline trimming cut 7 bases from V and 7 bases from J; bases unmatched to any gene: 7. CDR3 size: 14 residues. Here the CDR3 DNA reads TGTGCCAGCACGAGACAGGGAACGAATTCACCCCTCCACTTT. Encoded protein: CASTRQGTNSPLHF.

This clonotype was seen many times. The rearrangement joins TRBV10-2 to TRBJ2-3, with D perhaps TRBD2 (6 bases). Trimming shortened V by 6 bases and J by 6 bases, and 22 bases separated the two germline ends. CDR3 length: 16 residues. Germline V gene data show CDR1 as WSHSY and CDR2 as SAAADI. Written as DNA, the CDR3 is TGCGCCAGCAGACCCCCTTCCGGAGGGCCAGGGGATACGCAGTATTTT. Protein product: CASRPPSGGPGDTQYF.

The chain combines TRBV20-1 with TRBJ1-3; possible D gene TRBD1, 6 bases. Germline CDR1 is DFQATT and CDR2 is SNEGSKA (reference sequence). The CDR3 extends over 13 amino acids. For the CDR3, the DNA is TGCAGAGGCGCCAGGGGATATGGAAACACCATATATTTT. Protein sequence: CRGARGYGNTIYF.

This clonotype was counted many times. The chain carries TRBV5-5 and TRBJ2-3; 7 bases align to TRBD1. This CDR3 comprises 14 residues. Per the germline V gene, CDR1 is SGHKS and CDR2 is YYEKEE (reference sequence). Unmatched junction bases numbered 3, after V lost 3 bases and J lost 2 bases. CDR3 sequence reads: CASSSQGVTDTQYF. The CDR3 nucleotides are TGTGCCAGCAGCTCCCAGGGGGTCACAGATACGCAGTATTTT.